One sample yielded the 26 T cell receptor beta chains listed below, sequenced in a study of shared clonotypes between healthy human individuals. The assay was immunoSEQ multiplex PCR, and TCRdb's table has in-frame clones only and misses some. Of around 2.1 million clones in the sample, approximately 94% were seen once. Naivety among CD8 cells was defined by CD45RO negativity and positive CCR7 selection, thereby excluding terminally differentiated effector memory CD45RA+ cells. The sample was naive CD8+ T cells from PBMCs. Source of these receptors: a man between 18 and 29 years old in good health. Some clones in this sample may be carry-over from other donors' samples.

The chain's CDR3 is CASSLQDMNTEAFF. CDR3 bases: TGTGCCAGCAGTTTACAGGACATGAACACTGAAGCTTTCTTT. This chain connects TRBV28 to TRBJ1-1, with D possibly being TRBD1 (5 bases). V was pared by 2 bases and J by 0 bases, with 7 bases between. The CDR3 contains 14 residues. Per the germline V gene, CDR1 is MDHEN and CDR2 is SYDVKM. Full variable domain (outside the CDR3, taken from reference TRBV28 and TRBJ1-1): DVKVTQSSRYLVKRTGEKVFLECVQDMDHENMFWYRQDPGLGLRLIYFSYDVKMKEKGDIPEGYSVSREKKERFSLILESASTNQTSMYLCASSLQDMNTEAFFGQGTRLTVV.

The chain recombines TRBV6-1 with TRBJ2-1; 7 bases fit TRBD1. The germline V gene encodes CDR1 MNHNS and CDR2 SASEGT. CDR3 length equals 14 residues. The V segment lost 1 base and the J segment 7 bases; nucleotides outside the gene matches: 4. CDR3 coding DNA: TGTGCCAGCAGTGAAGACAGGGGTAAGAATGAGCAGTTCTTC. Encoded protein: CASSEDRGKNEQFF.

V and J are TRBV6-5 and TRBJ1-3, with no clear D. Germline CDR1 reads MNHEY; CDR2 reads SVGAGI. Trimming removed 0 bases at V and 2 bases at J, with 8 bases between. The CDR3 extends over 15 amino acids. CDR3 bases: TGTGCCAGCAGTTACTCATGGGGAGCTGGAAACACCATATATTTT. Protein sequence: CASSYSWGAGNTIYF.

In this sample, this clone turned up a few times. This sequence joins TRBV29-1 and TRBJ1-1, with D hard to call. Germline CDR1 and CDR2: SQVTM and ANQGSEA. This CDR3 has 13 residues. V was clipped by 5 bases and J by 4 bases, with 14 bases between them. The CDR3 nucleotides are TGCAGCGTTTCAGGAGCCCTGAGCACTGAAGCTTTCTTT. Translation: CSVSGALSTEAFF.

The chain carries TRBV4-3 and TRBJ1-2; D unresolved. Germline V gives CDR1 LGHNA, CDR2 YSLEER. The CDR3 totals 15 residues. V was trimmed by 0 bases and J by 8 bases, leaving 16 bases between them. The CDR3 DNA reads TGCGCCAGCAGCCAAGAAAGGGTTCCGTTCTTCGGCTACACCTTC. This translates into CASSQERVPFFGYTF.

The V and J genes are TRBV10-1 and TRBJ2-3, with 7 nucleotides matching TRBD1. The junction had 7 bases not matched to a gene; V was cut back by 5 bases and J by 2 bases. Germline V gene data show CDR1 as WNHNN and CDR2 as SYGVQD (reference sequence). The CDR3 contains 15 residues. CDR3 region: CASSPGQKITDTQYF. CDR3 coding DNA: TGCGCCAGCAGTCCGGGACAGAAAATCACAGATACGCAGTATTTT.

This clone was recorded once. The chain carries TRBV4-1 and TRBJ2-1; 12 bases line up with TRBD2. The CDR3 sequence is 17 residues long. The germline V gene has CDR1 MGHRA and CDR2 YSYEKL. The trim removed 0 bases at V and 6 bases at J, leaving 6 bases unmatched. The CDR3 DNA reads as TGCGCCAGCAGCCAAGATCAGACTAGCGGGAGAGCCAATGAGCAGTTCTTC. Its translation is CASSQDQTSGRANEQFF.

The J gene is TRBJ2-2, the V gene TRBV15; possible D gene TRBD2, 5 bases. Per the germline V gene, CDR1 is LNHNV and CDR2 is YYDKDF (reference sequence). The CDR3 runs to 18 residues. Trimming left V 0 bases short and J 0 bases short, with 14 bases between. CDR3 DNA: TGTGCCACCAGCAGAGATCCCCCTACGGGGTCGAACACCGGGGAGCTGTTTTTT. Residues: CATSRDPPTGSNTGELFF.

In the case of this clone: Other DNA sequences of this sample code for an identical CDR3. This chain links TRBV27 with TRBJ2-7, with 10 bases matching TRBD2. The CDR3 loop spans 14 amino acids. Germline lookup yields CDR1 MNHEY and CDR2 SMNVEV (reference sequence). With 2 bases clipped from V and 7 bases from J, the junction kept 5 bases outside the gene matches. The CDR3 is CASSLASGRGEQYF. CDR3 DNA: TGTGCCAGCAGTTTAGCTAGCGGGAGAGGTGAGCAGTACTTC.

This clone was counted between two and nine times. The chain couples TRBV10-2 to TRBJ1-1; the D is unclear. The CDR3 covers 13 residues. Germline loops: CDR1 WSHSY, CDR2 SAAADI. V was clipped by 8 bases and J by 1 base, with 11 bases between them. The CDR3 here is CASSQTGNTEAFF. The CDR3 bases are TGCGCCAGCTCTCAGACGGGGAACACTGAAGCTTTCTTT.

V is TRBV11-2 and J is TRBJ1-1, with a weak D call TRBD1 (6 bases). This CDR3 spans 15 amino acids. The V gene's germline CDR1 is SGHAT and CDR2 FQNNGV. V was trimmed by 4 bases and J by 5 bases, leaving 17 bases between them. The CDR3 DNA sequence: TGTGCCAGCAGCTCCTTTAGGGGGGTAGAAACTGAAGCTTTCTTT. Translation: CASSSFRGVETEAFF. Full variable domain (missing parts from reference TRBV11-2 and TRBJ1-1): EAGVAQSPRYKIIEKRQSVAFWCNPISGHATLYWYQQILGQGPKLLIQFQNNGVVDDSQLPKDRFSAERLKGVDSTLKIQPAKLEDSAVYLCASSSFRGVETEAFFGQGTRLTVV.

This clone was picked up one time. The rearrangement links TRBV6-5 to TRBJ2-7, with D perhaps being TRBD1 or TRBD2 (5 bases each). Germline V lookup: CDR1 MNHEY, CDR2 SVGAGI. The V gene lost 0 bases and the J gene lost 0 bases, with 12 bases spanning the gap. The CDR3 totals 16 residues. CDR3 sequence reads: CASSYSEGTVSYEQYF. CDR3 coding DNA: TGTGCCAGCAGTTACTCCGAGGGGACGGTCTCCTACGAGCAGTACTTC.

The CDR3 sequence: CASSLRTGTYEQYF. CDR3 sequence (DNA): TGTGCCAGCAGCTTACGGACGGGGACCTACGAGCAGTACTTC. The chain combines TRBV7-2 with TRBJ2-7; maybe TRBD2 (5 bases). The germline V gene encodes CDR1 SGHTA and CDR2 FQGNSA. The CDR3 spans 14 residues. The ends were cut back, 2 bases at V and 2 bases at J, with 10 bases in the middle. Full variable domain (rest looked up from reference TRBV7-2 and TRBJ2-7): GAGVSQSPSNKVTEKGKDVELRCDPISGHTALYWYRQSLGQGLEFLIYFQGNSAPDKSGLPSDRFSAERTGGSVSTLTIQRTQQEDSAVYLCASSLRTGTYEQYFGPGTRLTVT.

J is TRBJ2-1 and V is TRBV7-8, with 7 bases identical to TRBD1. V gave up 5 bases and J gave up 0 bases; unmatched junction bases: 4. Germline V gives CDR1 SGHVS, CDR2 FQNEAQ. This CDR3 has 15 amino acids. DNA of the CDR3: TGTGCCAGCAGCAAGGACAGGAGCTCCTACAATGAGCAGTTCTTC. Translating it yields CASSKDRSSYNEQFF.

The J gene is TRBJ2-6, the V gene TRBV9, with D unresolved. CDR1 is SGDLS and CDR2 is YYNGEE in the germline V gene. Trimming cost V 1 base and J 0 bases, with 5 bases left between them. This CDR3 has 15 residues. Here the CDR3 DNA reads TGTGCCAGCAGCGTATACGGCTCTGGGGCCAACGTCCTGACTTTC. This sequence encodes CASSVYGSGANVLTF.

The genes are TRBV7-9 and TRBJ2-1; 13 nucleotides line up with TRBD2. The CDR3 runs 17 residues. Germline CDR1 is SEHNR and CDR2 is FQNEAQ (reference sequence). V was clipped by 4 bases and J by 1 base; unmatched bases: 4. CDR3 DNA: TGTGCCAGCAGCTCAGGACTAGCGGGAGCATCCTACAATGAGCAGTTCTTC. The encoded protein is CASSSGLAGASYNEQFF.

CDR3 residues: CSVPRLARYNEQFF. As DNA, the CDR3 is TGCAGCGTCCCCAGGCTAGCGCGGTACAATGAGCAGTTCTTC. V and J are TRBV29-1 and TRBJ2-1; TRBD2 is a possible D gene (6 bases). The V gene lost 6 bases and the J gene lost 4 bases, with 16 bases spanning the gap. Germline V lookup: CDR1 SQVTM, CDR2 ANQGSEA. The CDR3 sequence is 14 residues long.

The V and J genes are TRBV7-3 and TRBJ2-2; possibly TRBD1 or TRBD2 for D (5 bases each). The CDR3 sequence is 16 residues long. The ends were cut back, 4 bases at V and 2 bases at J, with 14 bases in the middle. Per germline, CDR1 SGHTA and CDR2 FQGTGA. CDR3 in amino acids: CASSSRDGRNTGELFF. DNA of the CDR3: TGTGCCAGCAGCTCTAGGGACGGGCGCAACACCGGGGAGCTGTTTTTT.

The chain links TRBV12-1 to TRBJ1-1. TRBV12-1 corresponds to a pseudogene. The CDR3 is 19 amino acids. The chain's CDR3 is CASSPKGDSMRVQNTEAFF. CDR3 coding DNA: TGTGCCAGCAGCCCGAAAGGGGACTCAATGAGGGTCCAGAACACTGAAGCTTTCTTT.

V and J are TRBV15 and TRBJ2-3; D not certain. V shed 7 bases and J shed 5 bases, with 4 bases lying between them. CDR1 and CDR2 (germline): LNHNV, YYDKDF (reference sequence). This CDR3 is 10 amino acids long. In nucleotides, the CDR3 is TGTGCCACCAAAGGAGATACGCAGTATTTT. Protein product: CATKGDTQYF.

The chain employs TRBV14 and TRBJ2-7; D unresolved. The germline V gene encodes CDR1 SGHDN and CDR2 FVKESK. V was pared by 0 bases and J by 3 bases, with 12 bases between. CDR3 length equals 15 residues. CDR3 loop: CASSQEIGGYYEQYF. The CDR3 nucleotides are TGTGCCAGCAGCCAAGAAATAGGTGGCTACTACGAGCAGTACTTC.

This chain links TRBV19 with TRBJ2-7; tentatively, D is TRBD2 (5 bases). The V gene's germline CDR1 is LNHDA and CDR2 SQIVND (reference sequence). This CDR3 has 11 residues. This CDR3 reads CATGGIYEQYF. The CDR3 DNA follows: TGTGCTACCGGAGGCATCTACGAGCAGTACTTC.

The chain carries TRBV28 and TRBJ2-7, with TRBD2 identical over 10 bases. J gave up 7 bases and V 1 base, and 10 bases lay outside the gene matches. Germline lookup yields CDR1 MDHEN and CDR2 SYDVKM. The CDR3 runs 16 residues. The CDR3 DNA reads as TGTGCCAGCAGTTTATTAACTAGCGGGGAAATTGGGGAGCAGTACTTC. It encodes CASSLLTSGEIGEQYF.

The chain joins TRBV5-5 to TRBJ2-1; D might be TRBD1 (6 bases). The germline gives CDR1 SGHKS, CDR2 YYEKEE (reference sequence). This CDR3 spans 15 amino acids. Trimming pared 5 bases from V and 7 bases from J, leaving 19 bases between. The CDR3 nucleotides are TGTGCCAGCAGGACCGCAGGGGCCGCCGGTAATGAGCAGTTCTTC. Translated: CASRTAGAAGNEQFF.

Regarding this clone: The same CDR3 can be traced to other DNA sequences in this sample. CDR3 sequence (DNA): TGTGCCAGCAGCCTTGGGGGGTACGAGCAGTACTTC. Translated, it gives CASSLGGYEQYF. This chain uses TRBV27 with TRBJ2-7, with D maybe TRBD2 (6 bases). CDR3 size: 12 residues. CDR1 is MNHEY, CDR2 SMNVEV, per germline (reference sequence). The germline V and J ends were trimmed by 6 bases and 4 bases, with 10 bases remaining between them.

The gene calls are TRBV27 and TRBJ1-2; perhaps TRBD1 as D (6 bases). CDR3 length equals 15 residues. V lost 5 bases to trimming and J lost 0 bases, with 13 bases between them. CDR1 and CDR2 from the germline V gene are MNHEY and SMNVEV (reference sequence). The CDR3 region has the DNA TGTGCCAGCAGTACTACAGGGACCCCTAACTATGGCTACACCTTC. The encoded protein is CASSTTGTPNYGYTF.